These T cell receptor beta chains were read from a single sample in a study of T cell responses to AZD1222 COVID-19 vaccine. Sequencing was performed with immunoSEQ multiplex PCR; in TCRdb, only in-frame clones are kept and a portion is missing. The sample contains 150,000 to 200,000 clones, more than 75% of which appear only once. The sequencing here drew on peripheral blood, taken 28 days after the second AZD1222 dose. The receptors here all came from an adult who received the AZD1222 COVID-19 vaccine. Both conserved end residues are part of each CDR3. D genes are given only for firm matches. For some rows the clone size is stated as once, few or many, or as a class when expanded; others skip it.

clone_size: NA
j_call: TRBJ1-1
v_call: TRBV7-9
d_call: NA
cdr3_nt: TGTGCCAGCAGCTTAGTGCTTGGCAGCACTGAAGCTTTCTTT
cdr3_aa: CASSLVLGSTEAFF

clone_size: NA
j_call: TRBJ2-1
v_call: TRBV19
d_call: NA
cdr3_nt: TGTGCCAGTAGTATAGGAGGAGTCGGAAGCTCCTACAATGAGCAGTTCTTC
cdr3_aa: CASSIGGVGSSYNEQFF

clone_size: NA
j_call: TRBJ1-6
v_call: TRBV7-8
d_call: NA
cdr3_nt: TGTGCCAGCAGCCCGTGGGCCAACACAAAAATTCCTTATAATTCACCCCTCCACTTT
cdr3_aa: CASSPWANTKIPYNSPLHF

clone_size: NA
j_call: TRBJ1-1
v_call: TRBV20-1
d_call: NA
cdr3_nt: TGCAGTGCTTCAAAGAACACTGAAGCTTTCTTT
cdr3_aa: CSASKNTEAFF

clone_size: NA
j_call: TRBJ1-5
v_call: TRBV5-5
d_call: NA
cdr3_nt: TGTGCCAGCAGCTTCGGGCAGGTTGGGAATCAGCCCCAGCATTTT
cdr3_aa: CASSFGQVGNQPQHF

clone_size: NA
j_call: TRBJ1-1
v_call: TRBV7-9
d_call: NA
cdr3_nt: TGTGCCAGCAAGGGGGAGGCGGTGAACACTGAAGCTTTCTTT
cdr3_aa: CASKGEAVNTEAFF

clone_size: NA
j_call: TRBJ2-7
v_call: TRBV6-2/TRBV6-3
d_call: NA
cdr3_nt: TGTGCCAGCAGTTACGGAACTACCCTAACCTACGAGCAGTACTTC
cdr3_aa: CASSYGTTLTYEQYF

clone_size: NA
j_call: TRBJ1-2
v_call: TRBV3-1/TRBV3-2
d_call: NA
cdr3_nt: TGTGCCAGCAGCCAAGACCACGGCTATGGCTACACCTTC
cdr3_aa: CASSQDHGYGYTF

clone_size: NA
j_call: TRBJ1-2
v_call: TRBV5-4
d_call: NA
cdr3_nt: TGTGCCAGCAGCTTGGTAGAGGGCTATGGCTACACCTTC
cdr3_aa: CASSLVEGYGYTF

clone_size: once
j_call: TRBJ2-2
v_call: TRBV6-5
d_call: NA
cdr3_nt: TGTGCCAGTGTGGCCGGGGCGAACACCGGGGAGCTGTTTTTT
cdr3_aa: CASVAGANTGELFF

clone_size: NA
j_call: TRBJ1-6
v_call: TRBV12-5
d_call: TRBD1
cdr3_nt: TGTGCTAGTGGCTCAGGGGGCAATAATTCACCCCTCCACTTT
cdr3_aa: CASGSGGNNSPLHF

clone_size: NA
j_call: TRBJ2-1
v_call: TRBV27
d_call: NA
cdr3_nt: TGTGCCAGCAGTTCCCCCCGTGTTTCCTACAATGAGCAGTTCTTC
cdr3_aa: CASSSPRVSYNEQFF

clone_size: NA
j_call: TRBJ2-7
v_call: TRBV4-2
d_call: NA
cdr3_nt: TGTGCCAGCAGCCGCCAGCCGGGGGCCTACGAGCAGTACTTC
cdr3_aa: CASSRQPGAYEQYF

clone_size: NA
j_call: TRBJ1-5
v_call: TRBV6-2/TRBV6-3
d_call: NA
cdr3_nt: TGTGCCAGCAGTTATCGGGGGCCACAGCCCCAGCATTTT
cdr3_aa: CASSYRGPQPQHF

clone_size: NA
j_call: TRBJ2-2
v_call: TRBV5-1
d_call: NA
cdr3_nt: TGCGCCAGCACCCCCGGGCACGCGAACACCGGGGAGCTGTTTTTT
cdr3_aa: CASTPGHANTGELFF

clone_size: NA
j_call: TRBJ1-1
v_call: TRBV30
d_call: NA
cdr3_nt: TGTGCCTGGACTCGGAAAGTCACTGAAGCTTTCTTT
cdr3_aa: CAWTRKVTEAFF

clone_size: NA
j_call: TRBJ1-1
v_call: TRBV6-5
d_call: NA
cdr3_nt: TGTGCCAGCAGTTACTTTCCCGGGACGTGGCATACTGAAGCTTTCTTT
cdr3_aa: CASSYFPGTWHTEAFF

clone_size: once
j_call: TRBJ1-5
v_call: TRBV4-1
d_call: TRBD1
cdr3_nt: TGCGCCAGCAGCCTAACGACAGGGGGTGGACAGCCCCAGCATTTT
cdr3_aa: CASSLTTGGGQPQHF

clone_size: NA
j_call: TRBJ1-4
v_call: TRBV7-9
d_call: NA
cdr3_nt: TGTGCCAGCAGCTTAATGGAGCGTGAAAAACTGTTTTTT
cdr3_aa: CASSLMEREKLFF

clone_size: once
j_call: TRBJ2-2
v_call: TRBV5-1
d_call: NA
cdr3_nt: TGCGCCAGCAGCTATGACAGGAACACCGGGGAGCTGTTTTTT
cdr3_aa: CASSYDRNTGELFF

clone_size: NA
j_call: TRBJ1-1
v_call: TRBV9
d_call: NA
cdr3_nt: TGTGCCAGCAGCGCGGGCCAGGGGAGGATGAACACTGAAGCTTTCTTT
cdr3_aa: CASSAGQGRMNTEAFF

clone_size: NA
j_call: TRBJ1-3
v_call: TRBV27
d_call: NA
cdr3_nt: TGTGCCAGCAGACAGGGTGCGGGAAACACCATATATTTT
cdr3_aa: CASRQGAGNTIYF

clone_size: NA
j_call: TRBJ1-6
v_call: TRBV11-2
d_call: NA
cdr3_nt: TGTGCCAGCAGCTTAGATAGGACACCCCTCCACTTT
cdr3_aa: CASSLDRTPLHF

clone_size: NA
j_call: TRBJ1-1
v_call: TRBV9
d_call: NA
cdr3_nt: TGTGCCAGCAGCGCCAGGGTACAGAACACTGAAGCTTTCTTT
cdr3_aa: CASSARVQNTEAFF

clone_size: NA
j_call: TRBJ1-4
v_call: TRBV7-9
d_call: NA
cdr3_nt: TGTGCCAGCAGCGGAGGCCGGTTAACGGAAAGGGCTAATGAAAAACTGTTTTTT
cdr3_aa: CASSGGRLTERANEKLFF

clone_size: NA
j_call: TRBJ1-3
v_call: TRBV14
d_call: NA
cdr3_nt: TGTGCCAGCAGCCCCCTGGGAAACTCTGGAAACACCATATATTTT
cdr3_aa: CASSPLGNSGNTIYF

clone_size: NA
j_call: TRBJ1-1
v_call: TRBV2
d_call: NA
cdr3_nt: TGTGCCAGCAGGGGAAAGATGGGGATGAACACTGAAGCTTTCTTT
cdr3_aa: CASRGKMGMNTEAFF

clone_size: NA
j_call: TRBJ2-2
v_call: TRBV7-2
d_call: TRBD2
cdr3_nt: TGTGCCAGCAGCAGGAGTCTAGCGGGGGGCACCGGGGAGCTGTTTTTT
cdr3_aa: CASSRSLAGGTGELFF

clone_size: NA
j_call: TRBJ1-1
v_call: TRBV7-8
d_call: NA
cdr3_nt: TGTGCCAGCAGCCAACAAGGACAGATGAACACTGAAGCTTTCTTT
cdr3_aa: CASSQQGQMNTEAFF

clone_size: NA
j_call: TRBJ1-6
v_call: TRBV12-3/TRBV12-4
d_call: NA
cdr3_nt: TGTGCCAGCAGCCTCCAGCGGCAATCACCCCTCCACTTT
cdr3_aa: CASSLQRQSPLHF

clone_size: NA
j_call: TRBJ1-1
v_call: TRBV11-2
d_call: NA
cdr3_nt: TGTGCCAGCAGCTTAACGGGGGGGGCCAATACTGAAGCTTTCTTT
cdr3_aa: CASSLTGGANTEAFF

clone_size: NA
j_call: TRBJ2-4
v_call: TRBV6-5
d_call: NA
cdr3_nt: TGTGCCAGCACTAACGGACCCCTAGCCAAAAACATTCAGTACTTC
cdr3_aa: CASTNGPLAKNIQYF

clone_size: NA
j_call: TRBJ1-2
v_call: TRBV30
d_call: TRBD1
cdr3_nt: TGTGCCTGGAAACAGGGGATTCAGGATGGCTACACCTTC
cdr3_aa: CAWKQGIQDGYTF

clone_size: once
j_call: TRBJ1-2
v_call: TRBV6-5
d_call: TRBD1
cdr3_nt: TGTGCCAGCAGCCAAGGACAGGGGATCCTCTACACCTTC
cdr3_aa: CASSQGQGILYTF

clone_size: NA
j_call: TRBJ1-1
v_call: TRBV6-4
d_call: NA
cdr3_nt: TGTGCCAGCAGTGACTCCAGGGGCTTAACTACTGAAGCTTTCTTT
cdr3_aa: CASSDSRGLTTEAFF

clone_size: NA
j_call: TRBJ1-1
v_call: TRBV30
d_call: TRBD1
cdr3_nt: TGTGCCTGGAGTGTCCCCGACAGGGCCGCGAACACTGAAGCTTTCTTT
cdr3_aa: CAWSVPDRAANTEAFF

clone_size: NA
j_call: TRBJ1-2
v_call: TRBV18
d_call: NA
cdr3_nt: TGTGCCAGCTCACCATCCGTCTTACGTGGCTACACCTTC
cdr3_aa: CASSPSVLRGYTF

clone_size: NA
j_call: TRBJ1-1
v_call: TRBV19
d_call: NA
cdr3_nt: TGTGCCAGTAGTCGGTGGGATGAAGCTTTCTTT
cdr3_aa: CASSRWDEAFF

clone_size: NA
j_call: TRBJ2-3
v_call: TRBV5-6
d_call: TRBD1
cdr3_nt: TGTGCCAGCAGCTTGGAGGACAGGGGTAGGCATACGCAGTATTTT
cdr3_aa: CASSLEDRGRHTQYF

clone_size: NA
j_call: TRBJ1-2
v_call: TRBV27
d_call: TRBD1
cdr3_nt: TGTGCCAGCAGTCCCCGGGACAGACATGGCTACACCTTC
cdr3_aa: CASSPRDRHGYTF

clone_size: NA
j_call: TRBJ2-1
v_call: TRBV10-3
d_call: TRBD2
cdr3_nt: TGTGCCATCAGACAATCCGGGACTAGCGGGAGTCTGAGCTCCTACAATGAGCAGTTCTTC
cdr3_aa: CAIRQSGTSGSLSSYNEQFF

clone_size: NA
j_call: TRBJ2-3
v_call: TRBV5-8
d_call: NA
cdr3_nt: TGTGCCAGCAGCAGTAGAGCCACAGATACGCAGTATTTT
cdr3_aa: CASSSRATDTQYF

clone_size: NA
j_call: TRBJ1-2
v_call: TRBV5-1
d_call: NA
cdr3_nt: TGCGCCAGCAGCTTGGAGGGCTCTGGCTACACCTTC
cdr3_aa: CASSLEGSGYTF

clone_size: NA
j_call: TRBJ1-5
v_call: TRBV6-5
d_call: NA
cdr3_nt: TGTGCCAGCAGTCAGAGAAATGATCAGCCCCAGCATTTT
cdr3_aa: CASSQRNDQPQHF

clone_size: NA
j_call: TRBJ1-4
v_call: TRBV3-1/TRBV3-2
d_call: TRBD1
cdr3_nt: TGTGCCAGCAGCCAAGAGGGGTACAGGGGAAGTCAGGCTAATGAAAAACTGTTTTTT
cdr3_aa: CASSQEGYRGSQANEKLFF

clone_size: once
j_call: TRBJ2-5
v_call: TRBV2
d_call: TRBD1
cdr3_nt: TGTGCCAGCACCGGGACAGGGGTACAAGAGACCCAGTACTTC
cdr3_aa: CASTGTGVQETQYF

clone_size: few
j_call: TRBJ1-1
v_call: TRBV29-1
d_call: NA
cdr3_nt: TGCAGCGTCAGAAACCCACAGAGCTTCCTAACTGAAGCTTTCTTT
cdr3_aa: CSVRNPQSFLTEAFF

clone_size: NA
j_call: TRBJ1-6
v_call: TRBV28
d_call: TRBD1
cdr3_nt: TGTGCCAGCAGCAAAACGACAGGGTGGAGAACTAATTCACCCCTCCACTTT
cdr3_aa: CASSKTTGWRTNSPLHF

clone_size: NA
j_call: TRBJ2-7
v_call: TRBV10-3
d_call: NA
cdr3_nt: TGTGCCATCAGTGACAAGGATTTCTACGAGCAGTACTTC
cdr3_aa: CAISDKDFYEQYF

clone_size: NA
j_call: TRBJ1-1
v_call: TRBV19
d_call: NA
cdr3_nt: TGTGCCAGTCTTCCCCGGACACCTCCTGGGGGCTGGAACACTGAAGCTTTCTTT
cdr3_aa: CASLPRTPPGGWNTEAFF

clone_size: NA
j_call: TRBJ1-5
v_call: TRBV30
d_call: NA
cdr3_nt: TGTGCCTGGAGTAGAGATTCCGTGGGACCCCAGCATTTT
cdr3_aa: CAWSRDSVGPQHF

clone_size: once
j_call: TRBJ1-2
v_call: TRBV20-1
d_call: NA
cdr3_nt: TGCAGTGCTAGTGTGCAGTCTCATAACTATGGCTACACCTTC
cdr3_aa: CSASVQSHNYGYTF

clone_size: NA
j_call: TRBJ2-5
v_call: TRBV5-1
d_call: TRBD2
cdr3_nt: TGCGCCAGCAGCTTTCGCGGGGGAGAGACCCAGTACTTC
cdr3_aa: CASSFRGGETQYF